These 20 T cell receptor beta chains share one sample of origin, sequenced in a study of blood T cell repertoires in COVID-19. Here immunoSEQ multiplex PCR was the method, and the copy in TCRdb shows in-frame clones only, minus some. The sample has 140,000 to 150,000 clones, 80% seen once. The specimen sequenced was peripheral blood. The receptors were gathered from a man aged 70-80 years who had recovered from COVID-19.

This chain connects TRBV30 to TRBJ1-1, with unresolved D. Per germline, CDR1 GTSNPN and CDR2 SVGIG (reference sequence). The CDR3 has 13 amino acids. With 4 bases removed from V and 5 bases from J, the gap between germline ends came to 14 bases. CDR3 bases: TGTGCCTGGACGACTGAGGGAAGGACTGAAGCTTTCTTT. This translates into CAWTTEGRTEAFF.

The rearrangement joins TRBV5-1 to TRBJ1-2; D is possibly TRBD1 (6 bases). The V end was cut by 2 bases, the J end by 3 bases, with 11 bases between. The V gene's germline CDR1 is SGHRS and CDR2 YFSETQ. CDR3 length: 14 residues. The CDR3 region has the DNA TGCGCCAGCAGCTTCAGGGGTGCCGACTATGGCTACACCTTC. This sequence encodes CASSFRGADYGYTF.

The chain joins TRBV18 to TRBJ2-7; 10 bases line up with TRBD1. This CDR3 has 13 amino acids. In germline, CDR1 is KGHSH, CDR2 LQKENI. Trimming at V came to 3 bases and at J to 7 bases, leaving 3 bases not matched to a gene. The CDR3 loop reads CASSPGTGVEQYF. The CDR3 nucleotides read TGTGCCAGCTCACCCGGGACAGGGGTAGAGCAGTACTTC.

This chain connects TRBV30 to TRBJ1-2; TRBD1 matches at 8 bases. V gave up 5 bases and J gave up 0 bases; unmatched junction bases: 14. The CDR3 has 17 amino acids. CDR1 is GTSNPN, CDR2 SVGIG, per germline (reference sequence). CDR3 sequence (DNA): TGTGCCTGGGCCCCCCTCTCCCGACAGGGGTCTAACTATGGCTACACCTTC. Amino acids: CAWAPLSRQGSNYGYTF.

CDR3 sequence: CASSLAGGGGNTIYF. For the CDR3, the DNA is TGTGCCAGCAGCTTGGCAGGGGGTGGTGGAAACACCATATATTTT. This chain links TRBV5-4 with TRBJ1-3; 7 bases are shared with TRBD1. The CDR3 runs 15 residues. V dropped 0 bases and J dropped 3; count of bases not matched to a gene: 3. Per the germline V gene, CDR1 is SGHNT and CDR2 is YYREEE (reference sequence).

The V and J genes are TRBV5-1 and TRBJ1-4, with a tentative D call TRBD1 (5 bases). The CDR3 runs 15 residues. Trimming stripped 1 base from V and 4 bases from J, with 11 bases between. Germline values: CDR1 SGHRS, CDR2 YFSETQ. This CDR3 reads CASSLREGSNEKLFF. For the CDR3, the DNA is TGCGCCAGCAGCTTGAGGGAGGGGAGTAATGAAAAACTGTTTTTT. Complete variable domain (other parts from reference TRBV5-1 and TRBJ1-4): KAGVTQTPRYLIKTRGQQVTLSCSPISGHRSVSWYQQTPGQGLQFLFEYFSETQRNKGNFPGRFSGRQFSNSRSEMNVSTLELGDSALYLCASSLREGSNEKLFFGSGTQLSVL.

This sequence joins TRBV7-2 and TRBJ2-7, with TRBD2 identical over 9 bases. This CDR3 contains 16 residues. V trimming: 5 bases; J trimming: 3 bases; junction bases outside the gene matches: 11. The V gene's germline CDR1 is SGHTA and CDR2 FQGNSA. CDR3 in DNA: TGTGCCAGCAGCCCGCCCTTAGCGGGAGCCCGCTACGAGCAGTACTTC. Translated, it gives CASSPPLAGARYEQYF.

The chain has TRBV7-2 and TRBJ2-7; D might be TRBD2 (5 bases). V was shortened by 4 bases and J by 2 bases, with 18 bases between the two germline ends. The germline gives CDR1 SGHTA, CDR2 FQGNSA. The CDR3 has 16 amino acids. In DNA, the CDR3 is TGTGCCAGCAGCTCTATTATAGCGCCGTCCCCCTACGAGCAGTACTTC. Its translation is CASSSIIAPSPYEQYF.

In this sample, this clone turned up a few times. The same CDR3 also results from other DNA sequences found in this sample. The CDR3 bases are TGTGCCAGCAGCTCAGATAATGAGCAGTTCTTC. Translated, it gives CASSSDNEQFF. This rearrangement joins TRBV5-4 to TRBJ2-1, with D unresolved. The V gene lost 3 bases and the J gene lost 7 bases, with 5 bases spanning the gap. Germline V gene data show CDR1 as SGHNT and CDR2 as YYREEE (reference sequence). CDR3 length: 11 amino acids. The variable domain in full, completed from reference TRBV5-4 and TRBJ2-1, reads ETGVTQSPTHLIKTRGQQVTLRCSSQSGHNTVSWYQQALGQGPQFIFQYYREEENGRGNFPPRFSGLQFPNYSSELNVNALELDDSALYLCASSSDNEQFFGPGTRLTVL.

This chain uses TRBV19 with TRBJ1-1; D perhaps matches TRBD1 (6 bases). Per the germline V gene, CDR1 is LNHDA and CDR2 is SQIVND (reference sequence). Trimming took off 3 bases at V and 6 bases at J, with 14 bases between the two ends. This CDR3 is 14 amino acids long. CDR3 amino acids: CASSIKAGVSEAFF. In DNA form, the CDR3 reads TGTGCCAGTAGTATTAAGGCAGGGGTCTCTGAAGCTTTCTTT.

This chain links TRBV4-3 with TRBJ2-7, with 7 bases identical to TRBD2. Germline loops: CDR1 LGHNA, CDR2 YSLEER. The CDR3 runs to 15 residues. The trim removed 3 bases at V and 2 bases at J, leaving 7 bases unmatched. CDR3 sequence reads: CASSQGRDYPYEQYF. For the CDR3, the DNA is TGCGCCAGCAGCCAGGGCCGGGACTACCCCTACGAGCAGTACTTC.

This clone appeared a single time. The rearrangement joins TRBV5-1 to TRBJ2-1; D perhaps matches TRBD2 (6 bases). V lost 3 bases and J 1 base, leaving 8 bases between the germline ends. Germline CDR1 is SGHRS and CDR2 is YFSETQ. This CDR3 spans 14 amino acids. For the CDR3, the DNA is TGCGCCAGCAGCTCCGGGACTTCCTACAATGAGCAGTTCTTC. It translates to CASSSGTSYNEQFF.

The CDR3 loop reads CAWSLPRASNQPQHF. The CDR3 DNA is TGTGCCTGGAGCCTACCGAGGGCTAGCAATCAGCCCCAGCATTTT. The chain uses TRBV30 and TRBJ1-5; D not resolved. The CDR3 loop spans 15 amino acids. Deletions cut 3 bases from V and 0 bases from J, with 12 bases between. Germline assignment: CDR1 GTSNPN and CDR2 SVGIG (reference sequence).

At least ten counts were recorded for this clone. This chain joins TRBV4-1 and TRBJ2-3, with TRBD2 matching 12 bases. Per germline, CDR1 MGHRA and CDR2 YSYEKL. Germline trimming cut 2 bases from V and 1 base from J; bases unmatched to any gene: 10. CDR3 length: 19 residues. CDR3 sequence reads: CASSQSQLAGGTGTDTQYF. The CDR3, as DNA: TGCGCCAGCAGCCAATCTCAACTAGCGGGAGGCACGGGCACAGATACGCAGTATTTT.

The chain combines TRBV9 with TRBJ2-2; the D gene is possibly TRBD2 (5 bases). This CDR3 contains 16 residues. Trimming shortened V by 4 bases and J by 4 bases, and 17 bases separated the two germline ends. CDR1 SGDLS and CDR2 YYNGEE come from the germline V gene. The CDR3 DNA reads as TGTGCCAGCAGCTCCCAGCGGCCTTCGGGCACCGGGGAGCTGTTTTTT. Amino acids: CASSSQRPSGTGELFF.

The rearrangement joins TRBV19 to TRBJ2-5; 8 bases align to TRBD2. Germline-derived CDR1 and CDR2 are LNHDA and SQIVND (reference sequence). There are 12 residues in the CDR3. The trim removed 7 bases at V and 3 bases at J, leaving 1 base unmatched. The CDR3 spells CASTGGKETQYF. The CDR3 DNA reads TGTGCCAGTACGGGGGGGAAAGAGACCCAGTACTTC.

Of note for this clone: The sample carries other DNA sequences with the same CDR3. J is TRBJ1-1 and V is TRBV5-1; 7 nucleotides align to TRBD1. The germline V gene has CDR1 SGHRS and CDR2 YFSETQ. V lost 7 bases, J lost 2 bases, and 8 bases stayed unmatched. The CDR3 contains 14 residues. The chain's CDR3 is CASSSSGGNTEAFF. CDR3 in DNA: TGCGCCAGCTCGAGTTCAGGGGGAAACACTGAAGCTTTCTTT.

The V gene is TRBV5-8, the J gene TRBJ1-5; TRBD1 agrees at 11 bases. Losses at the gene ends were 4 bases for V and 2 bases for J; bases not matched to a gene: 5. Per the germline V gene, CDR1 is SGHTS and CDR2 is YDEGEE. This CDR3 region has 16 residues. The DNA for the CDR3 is TGTGCCAGCAGCCACGGGACAGGGGGAGGCAATCAGCCCCAGCATTTT. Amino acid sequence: CASSHGTGGGNQPQHF.

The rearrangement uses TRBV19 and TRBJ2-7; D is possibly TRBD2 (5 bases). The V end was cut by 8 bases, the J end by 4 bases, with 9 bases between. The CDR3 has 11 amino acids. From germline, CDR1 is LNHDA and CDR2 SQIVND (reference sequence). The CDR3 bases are TGTGCCAGTTCGGACTCTTACGAGCAGTACTTC. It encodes CASSDSYEQYF.

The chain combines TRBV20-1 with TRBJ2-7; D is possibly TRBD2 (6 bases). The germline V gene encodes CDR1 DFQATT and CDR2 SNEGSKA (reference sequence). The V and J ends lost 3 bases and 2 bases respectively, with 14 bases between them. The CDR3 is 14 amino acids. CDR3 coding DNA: TGCAGTGCTAGTCTAACGGGAGTTACCTACGAGCAGTACTTC. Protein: CSASLTGVTYEQYF.